Listed here are 24 T cell receptor beta chains from one sample, sequenced in a study of cytomegalovirus exposure and HLA in healthy donors. It was with 60 Vbeta and 13 Jbeta primers that the PCR ran. Profiled with immunoSEQ multiplex PCR; TCRdb holds only in-frame clones, not every one. The table lists roughly 99,000 clones, about four fifths of them singletons. Sample: PBMCs. These receptor sequences come from a woman in her thirties or forties in good health and CMV-seronegative.

This clone was observed a single time. The chain combines TRBV4-1 with TRBJ2-4; perhaps TRBD2 as D (7 bases). CDR1 and CDR2 from the germline V gene are MGHRA and YSYEKL. The CDR3 consists of 18 residues. Trimming left V 0 bases short and J 1 base short, with 16 bases between. CDR3 in DNA: TGCGCCAGCAGCCAAGAAGGGAGGGGGGGCGTTGCCAAAAACATTCAGTACTTC. Protein product: CASSQEGRGGVAKNIQYF.

The rearrangement links TRBV6-5 to TRBJ1-2; no clear D. Germline-derived CDR1 and CDR2 are MNHEY and SVGAGI. The V and J ends lost 6 bases and 2 bases respectively, with 16 bases between them. This CDR3 has 15 amino acids. DNA for the CDR3: TGTGCCAGCAGCTCCTTAGGATCGGGGAACTATGGCTACACCTTC. This sequence encodes CASSSLGSGNYGYTF.

This clone was seen a few times. The V and J genes are TRBV5-1 and TRBJ2-1, with D possibly matching TRBD1 (6 bases). The CDR3 has 17 residues. Germline V gene lookup returns CDR1 SGHRS and CDR2 YFSETQ. Trimming took 4 bases from V and 0 from J, leaving 17 bases between them. The CDR3 sequence is CASSVESQGSSYNEQFF. The DNA of the CDR3 is TGCGCCAGCAGCGTAGAGTCCCAGGGGAGCTCCTACAATGAGCAGTTCTTC.

The chain has TRBV5-1 and TRBJ1-1; tentatively, D is TRBD1 (5 bases). Trimming left V 4 bases short and J 0 bases short, with 16 bases between. The CDR3 contains 16 residues. Germline loops: CDR1 SGHRS, CDR2 YFSETQ. DNA for the CDR3: TGCGCCAGCAGCGGGGGGGTAGGGCAACTGAACACTGAAGCTTTCTTT. Amino acid sequence: CASSGGVGQLNTEAFF.

The chain recombines TRBV11-2 with TRBJ1-6; TRBD1 is a possible D gene (5 bases). Per the germline V gene, CDR1 is SGHAT and CDR2 is FQNNGV. V lost 4 bases and J 9 bases, leaving 16 bases between the germline ends. The CDR3 has 15 residues. The CDR3 reads CASSSRVSRGSPLHF. CDR3 sequence (DNA): TGTGCCAGCAGCTCCAGGGTGTCGCGGGGTTCACCCCTCCACTTT.

The chain links TRBV19 to TRBJ1-2; 7 bases are shared with TRBD1. The CDR3 runs 14 residues. Germline V gene data show CDR1 as LNHDA and CDR2 as SQIVND (reference sequence). The trim removed 3 bases at V and 7 bases at J, leaving 8 bases unmatched. The CDR3 nucleotides are TGTGCCAGTAGTATCGCAGGGGGTAACGGTGGCTACACCTTC. This sequence encodes CASSIAGGNGGYTF.

The chain combines TRBV11-3 with TRBJ2-2; 8 nucleotides line up with TRBD1. In germline, CDR1 is SGHNT, CDR2 YENEEA. Unmatched junction bases numbered 8, after V lost 5 bases and J lost 6 bases. This CDR3 has 15 amino acids. The CDR3 bases are TGTGCCAGCAGCCCTGGACAGGGTGGGCCCGGGGAGCTGTTTTTT. Protein product: CASSPGQGGPGELFF.

This chain's CDR3 is CASSLATNEYGYTF. For the CDR3, the DNA is TGTGCCAGCAGCTTAGCAACGAATGAGTATGGCTACACCTTC. The chain employs TRBV11-2 and TRBJ1-2; D is uncertain. Trimming shortened V by 1 base and J by 5 bases, and 11 bases separated the two germline ends. Germline lookup yields CDR1 SGHAT and CDR2 FQNNGV. This CDR3 is built from 14 residues.

This sequence joins TRBV2 and TRBJ2-5, with 8 positions matching TRBD2. The CDR3 covers 15 residues. V was pared by 2 bases and J by 7 bases, with 9 bases of the junction left unmatched. CDR1 and CDR2 from the germline V gene are SNHLY and FYNNEI. The CDR3 reads CASSEWWRGERTQYF. The CDR3 DNA follows: TGTGCCAGCAGTGAATGGTGGCGGGGGGAAAGGACCCAGTACTTC.

The gene calls are TRBV5-4 and TRBJ1-3; tentatively, D is TRBD1 (5 bases). The germline gives CDR1 SGHNT, CDR2 YYREEE (reference sequence). V was trimmed by 4 bases and J by 5 bases, leaving 7 bases between them. The CDR3 covers 12 residues. This CDR3 is CASSGGRNTIYF. The CDR3 region has the DNA TGTGCCAGCAGCGGGGGGAGAAACACCATATATTTT.

This rearrangement joins TRBV29-1 to TRBJ2-6, with unresolved D. Germline V CDR1 and CDR2: SQVTM, ANQGSEA. The CDR3 contains 15 residues. The V end was cut by 4 bases, the J end by 0 bases, with 10 bases between. The CDR3 region is CSVAQDPSGANVLTF. The CDR3, as DNA: TGCAGCGTTGCTCAGGATCCCTCTGGGGCCAACGTCCTGACTTTC.

This clone was picked up a small number of times. The chain is built from TRBV7-9 and TRBJ1-3; D unclear. This CDR3 has 17 residues. V was clipped by 5 bases and J by 1 base, with 18 bases between them. Germline CDR1 is SEHNR and CDR2 is FQNEAQ (reference sequence). CDR3 sequence: CASSPGGSTLSGNTIYF. The CDR3 nucleotides are TGTGCCAGCAGCCCCGGTGGGAGCACCCTATCTGGAAACACCATATATTTT.

This clone was observed a handful of times. The V gene is TRBV6-1, the J gene TRBJ2-7, with no clear D. CDR3 length: 14 residues. Between the trimmed V and J ends, which lost 3 bases and 2 bases, there was a span of 11 bases. CDR1 MNHNS and CDR2 SASEGT come from the germline V gene. CDR3 residues: CASSDPGRPYEQYF. The CDR3 DNA reads TGTGCCAGCAGTGATCCCGGCAGGCCCTACGAGCAGTACTTC.

The V call is TRBV15, the J call TRBJ2-7, with 10 bases that match TRBD2. Germline CDR1 reads LNHNV; CDR2 reads YYDKDF (reference sequence). V lost 0 bases, J lost 1 base, and 9 bases stayed unmatched. The CDR3 runs 18 residues. CDR3 residues: CATSRDRSGGVISYEQYF. Written as DNA, the CDR3 is TGTGCCACCAGCAGAGATCGGAGCGGGGGGGTTATTTCCTACGAGCAGTACTTC.

The J gene is TRBJ1-3, the V gene TRBV28, with D tentatively TRBD1 (5 bases). The germline V and J ends were trimmed by 3 bases and 3 bases, with 18 bases remaining between them. Germline V gives CDR1 MDHEN, CDR2 SYDVKM. The CDR3 contains 17 residues. This CDR3 reads CASSLYHERTNGNTIYF. CDR3 DNA sequence: TGTGCCAGCAGTTTGTACCACGAGAGGACAAATGGAAACACCATATATTTT.

As regards this clone: The sample contains more than one DNA sequence encoding this CDR3. The CDR3 reads CASSSTGGTIYF. CDR3 nucleotides: TGTGCCAGCAGTTCGACAGGGGGCACCATATATTTT. The genes are TRBV6-5 and TRBJ1-3, with 9 nucleotides matching TRBD1. Germline V CDR1 and CDR2: MNHEY, SVGAGI. This CDR3 has 12 amino acids. V dropped 4 bases and J dropped 9; count of bases not matched to a gene: 1.

The chain carries TRBV15 and TRBJ1-5; 7 bases agree with TRBD1. The germline V gene has CDR1 LNHNV and CDR2 YYDKDF (reference sequence). This CDR3 spans 14 amino acids. V shed 0 bases, J shed 5 bases, and the junction held 1 base outside the gene matches. This CDR3 is CATSRDRGYQPQHF. The CDR3 region has the DNA TGTGCCACCAGCAGAGACAGGGGGTATCAGCCCCAGCATTTT.

In its sample, this clone was seen once. The rearrangement uses TRBV11-2 and TRBJ2-2; maybe TRBD2 (5 bases). The germline V gene encodes CDR1 SGHAT and CDR2 FQNNGV. The CDR3 runs 15 residues. V dropped 1 base and J dropped 2 bases, with 8 bases sitting between them. CDR3 nucleotides: TGTGCCAGCAGCTTAGGTTCGGGAAACACCGGGGAGCTGTTTTTT. Its translation is CASSLGSGNTGELFF. The full variable domain, with the rest looked up from reference TRBV11-2 and TRBJ2-2, is EAGVAQSPRYKIIEKRQSVAFWCNPISGHATLYWYQQILGQGPKLLIQFQNNGVVDDSQLPKDRFSAERLKGVDSTLKIQPAKLEDSAVYLCASSLGSGNTGELFFGEGSRLTVL.

V is TRBV7-3 and J is TRBJ2-1; 9 bases match TRBD2. The CDR3 has 14 amino acids. J was trimmed by 5 bases and V by 5 bases; bases with no gene match: 4. CDR1 and CDR2 (germline): SGHTA, FQGTGA. The CDR3 is CASSQSSGDNEQFF. CDR3 in DNA: TGTGCCAGCAGCCAATCTAGCGGGGACAATGAGCAGTTCTTC.

As for this clone: At one of its ends the junction is not consistent with the germline gene, which may arise from a read error. The rearrangement links TRBV7-9 to TRBJ2-1, with D possibly TRBD1 on 5 matching bases. The CDR3 consists of 15 residues. Germline loops: CDR1 SEHNR, CDR2 FQNEAQ (reference sequence). CDR3 bases: TGTTCCAGCAGCTCACAACGGACACTTTACAATGAGCAGTTCTTC. Translated, it gives CSSSSQRTLYNEQFF.

This sequence joins TRBV6-5 and TRBJ2-2; possibly TRBD1 for D (6 bases). Trimming left V 6 bases short and J 5 bases short, with 7 bases between. Germline CDR1 reads MNHEY; CDR2 reads SVGAGI. The CDR3 has 12 amino acids. CDR3 region: CASRGTTGELFF. Written as DNA, the CDR3 is TGTGCCAGCAGAGGGACAACCGGGGAGCTGTTTTTT.

This rearrangement joins TRBV7-9 to TRBJ1-4; D not resolved. The length of the CDR3 is 14 residues. The germline V and J ends were trimmed by 5 bases and 8 bases, with 15 bases remaining between them. Germline assignment: CDR1 SEHNR and CDR2 FQNEAQ (reference sequence). Here the CDR3 DNA reads TGTGCCAGCAGCGAAAGTGGCTTCCCCGAAAAACTGTTTTTT. It translates to CASSESGFPEKLFF.

The chain has TRBV29-1 and TRBJ1-2; TRBD1 is a possible D gene (6 bases). The germline V gene encodes CDR1 SQVTM and CDR2 ANQGSEA. The CDR3 consists of 13 residues. Deletions cut 0 bases from V and 6 bases from J, with 11 bases between. CDR3 residues: CSVEDPRGHGYTF. CDR3 nucleotides: TGCAGCGTTGAAGATCCCAGGGGACATGGCTACACCTTC.

The rearrangement links TRBV7-2 to TRBJ2-3; TRBD2 aligns across 10 bases. V lost 1 base, J lost 1 base, and 2 bases stayed unmatched. This CDR3 has 16 amino acids. CDR1 SGHTA and CDR2 FQGNSA come from the germline V gene. In nucleotides, the CDR3 is TGTGCCAGCAGCTTAGACCTAGCGGGGGGCACAGATACGCAGTATTTT. Translation gives CASSLDLAGGTDTQYF.